The T cell receptor beta chain under discussion was sequenced for a study of T-cell memory formation after mild COVID-19. Overall study: TCR clusters showed largely donor specificity.

Study-level points and caveats: Later expanders leaned CD4+, whereas day 15 to 85 contracting clones were balanced CD4/CD8. Detection of some responders pre-infection suggested pre-existing cross-reactive memory T cells participated.

Each CDR3 protein is one row after TCRdb ran MiXCR on the 5' RACE reads. The sample shows 450,000 to 650,000 distinct CDR3 sequences, 18% of them seen only once. There are 24 residues in the CDR3. Per germline, CDR1 DFQATT and CDR2 SNEGSKA (reference sequence). Concerning this clonotype: Antigen specificity is unknown. At one of its ends the junction is not consistent with the germline gene, which may arise from a read error.

The chain joins TRBV20-1 to TRBJ2-7; 7 bases line up with TRBD2. The TCR originated in an adult woman who had mild COVID-19 (a few samples of this study predate the infection). Cell type and time point are not known. Sample: PBMCs or a T cell subset sorted from them (not recorded which). CDR3 sequence: CWSSCISGLSCAHPGGPLNYEQYF. The CDR3 nucleotides are TGTTGGTCCTCCTGTATATCGGGACTATCATGTGCCCACCCGGGGGGACCCCTAAACTACGAGCAGTACTTC.